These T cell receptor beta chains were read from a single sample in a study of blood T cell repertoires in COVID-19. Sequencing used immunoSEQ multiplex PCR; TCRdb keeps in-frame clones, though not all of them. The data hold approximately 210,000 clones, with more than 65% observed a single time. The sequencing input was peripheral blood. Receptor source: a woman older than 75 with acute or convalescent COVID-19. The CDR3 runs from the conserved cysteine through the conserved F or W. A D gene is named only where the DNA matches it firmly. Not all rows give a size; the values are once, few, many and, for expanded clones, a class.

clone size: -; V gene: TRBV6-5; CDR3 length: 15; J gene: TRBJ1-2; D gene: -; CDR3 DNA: TGTGCCAGCAGTCCAAGAGCGGAGTTAGGCTATGGCTACACCTTC; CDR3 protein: CASSPRAELGYGYTF
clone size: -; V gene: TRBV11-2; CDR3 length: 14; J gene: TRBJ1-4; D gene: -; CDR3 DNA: TGTGCCAGCAGCGCCGGGACTGCAGTTGAAAAACTGTTTTTT; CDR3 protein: CASSAGTAVEKLFF
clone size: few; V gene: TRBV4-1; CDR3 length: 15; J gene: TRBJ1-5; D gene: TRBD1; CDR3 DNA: TGCGCCAGCAGCCAAGGACAGGGGGTCGATCAGCCCCAGCATTTT; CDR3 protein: CASSQGQGVDQPQHF
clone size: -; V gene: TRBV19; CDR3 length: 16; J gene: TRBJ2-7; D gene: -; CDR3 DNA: TGTGCCAGTAGTCCCTCGGTAGCTCGCTCGGTCTACGAGCAGTACTTC; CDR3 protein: CASSPSVARSVYEQYF
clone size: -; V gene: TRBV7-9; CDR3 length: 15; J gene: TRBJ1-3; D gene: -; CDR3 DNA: TGTGCCAGCAGCTTTAGCCTTGACTCTGGAAACACCATATATTTT; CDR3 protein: CASSFSLDSGNTIYF
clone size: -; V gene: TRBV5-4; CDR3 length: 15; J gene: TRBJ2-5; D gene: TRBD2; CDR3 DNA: TGTGCCAGCAGCTTGGTGGAGCGGGGGGAAGAGACCCAGTACTTC; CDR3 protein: CASSLVERGEETQYF
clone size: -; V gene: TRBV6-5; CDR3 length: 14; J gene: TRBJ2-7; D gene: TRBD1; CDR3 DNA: TGTGCCAGCAGGGTCGGGACAGGGTTCCAGGAGCAGTACTTC; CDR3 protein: CASRVGTGFQEQYF
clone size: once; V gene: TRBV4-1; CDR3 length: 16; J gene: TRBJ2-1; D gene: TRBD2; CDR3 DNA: TGCGCCAGCAGCCAAGAAGGGGCGGGGGGGCGTGGTGAGCAGTTCTTC; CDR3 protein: CASSQEGAGGRGEQFF
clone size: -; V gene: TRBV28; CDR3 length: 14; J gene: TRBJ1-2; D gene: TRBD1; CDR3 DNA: TGTGCCAGCAACTCCGGGACAGGGAACTATGGCTACACCTTC; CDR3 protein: CASNSGTGNYGYTF
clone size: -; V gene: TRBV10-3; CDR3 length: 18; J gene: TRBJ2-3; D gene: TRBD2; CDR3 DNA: TGTGCCATCAGTTCCCCAGGACTAGCGGGGGGGAACACAGATACGCAGTATTTT; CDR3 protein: CAISSPGLAGGNTDTQYF
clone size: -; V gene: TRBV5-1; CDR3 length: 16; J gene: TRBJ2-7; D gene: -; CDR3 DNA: TGCGCCAGCAGCTTGGCTCCGGGGAGGAGCTCCTACGAGCAGTACTTC; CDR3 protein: CASSLAPGRSSYEQYF
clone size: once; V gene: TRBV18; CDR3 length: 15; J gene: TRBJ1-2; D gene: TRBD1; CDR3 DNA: TGTGCCAGCTCACCACGGACAGGGTTGGACTATGGCTACACCTTC; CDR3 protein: CASSPRTGLDYGYTF
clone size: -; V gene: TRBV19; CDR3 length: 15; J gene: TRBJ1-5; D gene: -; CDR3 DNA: TGTGCCAGTAGTATGACAAGAAACACCAATCAGCCCCAGCATTTT; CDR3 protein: CASSMTRNTNQPQHF
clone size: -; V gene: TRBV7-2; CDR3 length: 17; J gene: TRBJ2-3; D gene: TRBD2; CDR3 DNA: TGTGCCAGCAGCTTAGGGAGATTCCGGGGGGGCACAGATACGCAGTATTTT; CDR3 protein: CASSLGRFRGGTDTQYF
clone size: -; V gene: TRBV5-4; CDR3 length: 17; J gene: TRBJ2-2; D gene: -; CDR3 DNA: TGTGCCAGCAGCTTGGGGCCCAGAGGGGGGGCAGCCGGGGAGCTGTTTTTT; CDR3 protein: CASSLGPRGGAAGELFF
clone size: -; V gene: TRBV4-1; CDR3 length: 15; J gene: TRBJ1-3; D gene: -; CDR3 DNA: TGCGCCAGCAGCCAAGATTCAGGGGCTGGAAACACCATATATTTT; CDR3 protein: CASSQDSGAGNTIYF
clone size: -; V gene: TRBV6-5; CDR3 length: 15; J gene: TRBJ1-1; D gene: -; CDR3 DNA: TGTGCCAGCAGAAAATCCAGGGCCTGGGACACTGAAGCTTTCTTT; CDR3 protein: CASRKSRAWDTEAFF
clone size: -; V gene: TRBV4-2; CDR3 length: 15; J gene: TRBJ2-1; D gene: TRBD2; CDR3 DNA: TGTGCCAGCAGCCAAGCTAGCGGGGGGGCGGGTGAGCAGTTCTTC; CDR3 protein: CASSQASGGAGEQFF
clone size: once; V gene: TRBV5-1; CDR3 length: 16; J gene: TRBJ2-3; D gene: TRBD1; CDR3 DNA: TGCGCCAGCAGCGCATCGACAGGGAGAAGCACAGATACGCAGTATTTT; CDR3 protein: CASSASTGRSTDTQYF
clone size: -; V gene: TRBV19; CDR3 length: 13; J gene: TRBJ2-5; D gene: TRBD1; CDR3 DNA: TGTGCCACCAAGGACAGGGTGCAAGAGACCCAGTACTTC; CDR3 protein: CATKDRVQETQYF
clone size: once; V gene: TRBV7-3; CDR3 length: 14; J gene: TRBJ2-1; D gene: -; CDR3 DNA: TGTGCCAGCGGGAGCGGGCTAAACTACAATGAGCAGTTCTTC; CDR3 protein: CASGSGLNYNEQFF
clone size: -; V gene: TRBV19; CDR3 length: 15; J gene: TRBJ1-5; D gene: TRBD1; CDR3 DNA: TGTGCCAGTGACTTCCAGGGGGCGAGCAATCAGCCCCAGCATTTT; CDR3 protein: CASDFQGASNQPQHF
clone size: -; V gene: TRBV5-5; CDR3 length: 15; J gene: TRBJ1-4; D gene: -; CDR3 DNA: TGTGCCAGCAGCTTTCTAGACCAAGCAAATGAAAAACTGTTTTTT; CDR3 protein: CASSFLDQANEKLFF
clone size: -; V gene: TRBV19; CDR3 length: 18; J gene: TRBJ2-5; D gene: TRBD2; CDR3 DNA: TGTGCCAGTAGTCCCGGCCCTGATCATTGGACTAGCGGGGAGACCCAGTACTTC; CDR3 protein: CASSPGPDHWTSGETQYF
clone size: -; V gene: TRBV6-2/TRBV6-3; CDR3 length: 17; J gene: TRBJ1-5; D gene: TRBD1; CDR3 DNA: TGTGCCAGCAGTTACCCGGGGACAGCCTCTAGCAATCAGCCCCAGCATTTT; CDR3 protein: CASSYPGTASSNQPQHF
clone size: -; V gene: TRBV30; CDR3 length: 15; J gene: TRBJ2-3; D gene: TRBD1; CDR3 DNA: TGTGCCTGGAGTTTTACTACAGGGGGCACAGATACGCAGTATTTT; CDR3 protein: CAWSFTTGGTDTQYF
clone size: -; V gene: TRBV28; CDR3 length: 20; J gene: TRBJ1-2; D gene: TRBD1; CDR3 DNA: TGTGCCAGCAGTTTTTTCGCGTATTCCGGGACAGGAAAATCTAACTATGGCTACACCTTC; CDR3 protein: CASSFFAYSGTGKSNYGYTF
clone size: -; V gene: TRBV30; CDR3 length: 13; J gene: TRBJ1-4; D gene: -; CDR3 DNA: TGTGCCTGGAGTTGGCAAGTTAATGAAAAACTGTTTTTT; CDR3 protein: CAWSWQVNEKLFF
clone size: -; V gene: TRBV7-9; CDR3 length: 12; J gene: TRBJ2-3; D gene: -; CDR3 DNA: TGTGCCAGCAGCCGACAGACAGATACGCAGTATTTT; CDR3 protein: CASSRQTDTQYF
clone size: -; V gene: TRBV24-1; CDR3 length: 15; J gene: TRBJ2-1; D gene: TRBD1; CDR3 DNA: TGTGCCACCAGTGACCGGGACAGGTGGGACAATGAGCAGTTCTTC; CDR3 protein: CATSDRDRWDNEQFF
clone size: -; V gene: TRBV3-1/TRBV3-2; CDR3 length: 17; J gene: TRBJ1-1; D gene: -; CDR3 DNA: TGTGCCAGCAGCCTCCAGGGTGGGCTTGGTTCTGGCACTGAAGCTTTCTTT; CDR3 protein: CASSLQGGLGSGTEAFF
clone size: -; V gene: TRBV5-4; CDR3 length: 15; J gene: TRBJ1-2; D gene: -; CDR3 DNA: TGTGCCAGCAGCTTGGGCCCCGGACAGTCCTATGGCTACACCTTC; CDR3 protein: CASSLGPGQSYGYTF
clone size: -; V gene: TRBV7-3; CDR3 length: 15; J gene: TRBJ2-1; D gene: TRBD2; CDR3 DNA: TGTGCCAGCAGCCTACCGACTAGCGGGGGTGATGAGCAGTTCTTC; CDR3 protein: CASSLPTSGGDEQFF
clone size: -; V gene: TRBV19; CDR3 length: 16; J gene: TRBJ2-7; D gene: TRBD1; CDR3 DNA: TGTGCCAGTAGCCCTGAAAACAGGGGATACTCCTACGAGCAGTACTTC; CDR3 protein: CASSPENRGYSYEQYF
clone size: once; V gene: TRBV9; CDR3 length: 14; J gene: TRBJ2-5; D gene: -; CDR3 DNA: TGTGCCAGCAGCCCCCAGGGGCAGCAAGAGACCCAGTACTTC; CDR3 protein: CASSPQGQQETQYF
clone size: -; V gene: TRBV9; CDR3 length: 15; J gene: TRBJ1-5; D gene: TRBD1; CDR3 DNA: TGTGCCAGCAGCTTTGGGACAGATAGCAATCAGCCCCAGCATTTT; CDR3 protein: CASSFGTDSNQPQHF
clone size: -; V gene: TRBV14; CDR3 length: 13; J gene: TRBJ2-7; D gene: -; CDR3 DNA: TGTGCCAGCAGCTGGCAGACTACCTACGAGCAGTACTTC; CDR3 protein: CASSWQTTYEQYF
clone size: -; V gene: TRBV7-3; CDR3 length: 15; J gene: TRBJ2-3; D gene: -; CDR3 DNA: TGTGCCAGCAGCTTAAATGACTTAAGCACAGATACGCAGTATTTT; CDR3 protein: CASSLNDLSTDTQYF
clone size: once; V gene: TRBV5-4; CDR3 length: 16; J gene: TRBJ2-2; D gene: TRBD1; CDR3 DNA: TGTGCCAGCAGCATCGGACAGGGAAGGTCCGCCGGGGAGCTGTTTTTT; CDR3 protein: CASSIGQGRSAGELFF
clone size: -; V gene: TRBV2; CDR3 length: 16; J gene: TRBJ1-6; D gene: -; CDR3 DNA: TGTGCCAGCAGTGAAGGCCCCGGACAGCCTAATTCACCCCTCCACTTT; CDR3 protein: CASSEGPGQPNSPLHF
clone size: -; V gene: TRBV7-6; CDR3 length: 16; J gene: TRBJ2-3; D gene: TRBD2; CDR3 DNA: TGTGCCAGCAGCCACCGACTAGCGGGGGACACAGATACGCAGTATTTT; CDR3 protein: CASSHRLAGDTDTQYF
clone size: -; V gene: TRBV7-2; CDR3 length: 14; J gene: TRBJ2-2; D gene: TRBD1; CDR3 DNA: TGTGCCAGCATCCAGGGGGCGAACACCGGGGAGCTGTTTTTT; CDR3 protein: CASIQGANTGELFF
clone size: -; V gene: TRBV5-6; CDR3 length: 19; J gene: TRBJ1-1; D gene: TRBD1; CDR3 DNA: TGTGCCAGCAGAGGGCGAGGGGTCAGGGGGATTTTCGGGAACACTGAAGCTTTCTTT; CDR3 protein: CASRGRGVRGIFGNTEAFF
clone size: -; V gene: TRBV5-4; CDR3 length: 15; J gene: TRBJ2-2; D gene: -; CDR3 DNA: TGTGCCAGCACCTCCAGGGAATCGCGCACCGGGGAGCTGTTTTTT; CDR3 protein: CASTSRESRTGELFF
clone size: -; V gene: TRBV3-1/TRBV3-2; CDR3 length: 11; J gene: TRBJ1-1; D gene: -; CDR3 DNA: TGTGCCAGCAGCGAGGGCCTAGGGGCTTTCTTT; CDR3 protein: CASSEGLGAFF
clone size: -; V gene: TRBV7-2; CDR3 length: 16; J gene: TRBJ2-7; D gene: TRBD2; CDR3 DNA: TGTGCCAGCAGCCTGGAGCCGAGCGGGGGGAAGAACGAGCAGTACTTC; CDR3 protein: CASSLEPSGGKNEQYF
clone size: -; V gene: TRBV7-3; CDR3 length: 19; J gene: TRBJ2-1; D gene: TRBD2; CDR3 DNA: TGTGCCAGCAGCTTAAACCCAGCGGGGGGTCCCAGCTCCTACAATGAGCAGTTCTTC; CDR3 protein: CASSLNPAGGPSSYNEQFF
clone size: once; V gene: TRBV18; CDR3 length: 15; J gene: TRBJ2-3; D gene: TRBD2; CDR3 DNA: TGTGCCAGCTCACCCGGATCGACTAGCCTAGATACGCAGTATTTT; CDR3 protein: CASSPGSTSLDTQYF
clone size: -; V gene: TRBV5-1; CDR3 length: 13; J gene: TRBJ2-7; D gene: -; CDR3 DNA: TGCGCCAGCAGCTTTGGAGGGGGCGGCGAGCAGTACTTC; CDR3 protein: CASSFGGGGEQYF
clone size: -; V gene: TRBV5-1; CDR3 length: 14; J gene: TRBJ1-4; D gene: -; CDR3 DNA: TGCGCCAGCAGCTTGGGGGGAGGCAAGGAAAAACTGTTTTTT; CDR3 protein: CASSLGGGKEKLFF
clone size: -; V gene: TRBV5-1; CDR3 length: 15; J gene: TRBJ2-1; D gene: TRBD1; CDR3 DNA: TGCGCCAGCAACCGACAGGGGAATTCATACAATGAGCAGTTCTTC; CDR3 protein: CASNRQGNSYNEQFF
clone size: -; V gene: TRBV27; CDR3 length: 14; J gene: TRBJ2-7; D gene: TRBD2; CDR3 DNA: TGTGCCAGCAAGGTTGCTAGCGGGGGGCTCGAGCAGTACTTC; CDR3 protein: CASKVASGGLEQYF
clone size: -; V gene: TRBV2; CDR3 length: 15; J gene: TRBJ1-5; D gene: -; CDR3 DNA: TGTGCCAGCAGCCTCCACCCCGGGAGTAGTCAGCCCCAGCATTTT; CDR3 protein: CASSLHPGSSQPQHF
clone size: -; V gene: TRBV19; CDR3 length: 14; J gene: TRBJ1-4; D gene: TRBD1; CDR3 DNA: TGTGCCAGTAGTACCCGGGACAGTCATGAAAAACTGTTTTTT; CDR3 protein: CASSTRDSHEKLFF
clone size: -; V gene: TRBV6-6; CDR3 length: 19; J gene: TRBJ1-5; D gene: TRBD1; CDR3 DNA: TGTGCCAGCAGCTCGCCGGGACAGGGTACAAAGGATGGCAATCAGCCCCAGCATTTT; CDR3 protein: CASSSPGQGTKDGNQPQHF
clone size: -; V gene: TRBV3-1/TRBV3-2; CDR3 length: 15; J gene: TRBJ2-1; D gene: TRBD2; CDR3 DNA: TGTGCCAGCAGCCCCCTAGCGGGGGGCTACAATGAGCAGTTCTTC; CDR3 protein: CASSPLAGGYNEQFF
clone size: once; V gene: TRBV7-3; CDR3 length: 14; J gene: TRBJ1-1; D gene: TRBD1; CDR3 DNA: TGTGCCAGCAGCCAGGACAGGGTCGGGACTGAAGCTTTCTTT; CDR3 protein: CASSQDRVGTEAFF